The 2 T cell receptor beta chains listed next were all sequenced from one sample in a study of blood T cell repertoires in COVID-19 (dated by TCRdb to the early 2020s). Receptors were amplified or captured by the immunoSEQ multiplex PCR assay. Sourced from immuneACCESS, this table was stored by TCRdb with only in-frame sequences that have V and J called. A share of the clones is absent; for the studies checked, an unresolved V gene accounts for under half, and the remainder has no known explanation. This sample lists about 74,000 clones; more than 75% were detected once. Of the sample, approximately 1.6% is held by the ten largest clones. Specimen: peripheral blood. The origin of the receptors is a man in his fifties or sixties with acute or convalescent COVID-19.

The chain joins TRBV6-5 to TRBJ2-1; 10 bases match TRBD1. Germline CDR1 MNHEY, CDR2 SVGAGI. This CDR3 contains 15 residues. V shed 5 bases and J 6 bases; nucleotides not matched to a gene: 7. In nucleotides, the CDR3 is TGTGCCAGCAGTCCCGGGACAGGGGTGACCAATGAGCAGTTCTTC. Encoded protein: CASSPGTGVTNEQFF.

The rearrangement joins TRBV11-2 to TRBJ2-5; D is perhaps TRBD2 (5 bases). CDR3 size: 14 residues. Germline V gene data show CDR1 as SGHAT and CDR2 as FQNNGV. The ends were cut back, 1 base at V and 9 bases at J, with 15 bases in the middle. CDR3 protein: CASSLAADYGAQYF. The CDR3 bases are TGTGCCAGCAGCTTAGCCGCTGACTACGGGGCCCAGTACTTC.